This T cell receptor (beta chain) was observed in a study of beta chain features in type 1 diabetes. Every bit of the isolated RNA underwent reverse transcription, so sequencing read expressed TCRB transcripts. Regulatory, naive and central memory T cell samples averaged approximately 3.9 million reads. The protocol was immunoSEQ multiplex PCR, while the TCRdb copy is restricted to in-frame clones and leaves out a portion. The sample carries 150,000 or so clones, roughly 60% recorded once. Study-wide results and limits: Overrepresentation of cells with high TCR expression could result from cDNA sequencing. A moderate, significant TCRB CDR3 shortening appeared in type 1 diabetes across four CD4+ subsets. The influence of HLA type on TCRB rearrangement stayed undetermined.

Points on this clone: The target antigen is unknown.

Trimming took off 5 bases at V and 5 bases at J, with 3 bases between the two ends. The CDR3 has 10 residues. Germline V gives CDR1 KGHSH, CDR2 LQKENI. What was sequenced was naive CD4+ T cells from blood. The TCR sequence derives from a man in his thirties or forties with type 1 diabetes. The rearrangement uses TRBV18 and TRBJ2-5; D remains unclear. CDR3 amino acids: CASSGETQYF. For the CDR3, the DNA is TGTGCCAGCTCAGGCGAGACCCAGTACTTC.